A single sample gave rise to the 8 T cell receptor beta chains below, sequenced in a study of OX40 agonist ivuxolimab in advanced cancers. The repertoire was sequenced with immunoSEQ multiplex PCR; TCRdb's copy has only in-frame clones and lacks some. The sample contains about 10,000 clones, roughly 85% of which appear only once. The sample here was CD4+ or CD8+ T cells sorted from blood, taken in a trial of the OX40 agonist ivuxolimab. These receptor sequences come from an adult with an advanced solid tumor such as melanoma, head and neck, liver or kidney cancer.

The chain joins TRBV27 to TRBJ2-1, with D hard to call. The germline V gene has CDR1 MNHEY and CDR2 SMNVEV (reference sequence). The CDR3 has 16 amino acids. V shed 2 bases and J shed 0 bases, with 11 bases lying between them. Here the CDR3 reads CASSLKGPSSYNEQFF. In DNA form, the CDR3 reads TGTGCCAGCAGTTTAAAAGGCCCGAGCTCCTACAATGAGCAGTTCTTC.

The CDR3 loop reads CASSLYSQETQYF. The CDR3 DNA follows: TGTGCCAGCAGCTTATACAGCCAGGAGACCCAGTACTTC. This chain connects TRBV7-9 to TRBJ2-5; D not certain. Germline V CDR1 and CDR2: SEHNR, FQNEAQ (reference sequence). The CDR3 is 13 amino acids. V shed 2 bases and J shed 5 bases, with 9 bases lying between them.

This chain links TRBV4-2 with TRBJ2-3, with 7 bases lining up with TRBD2. V was clipped by 0 bases and J by 3 bases; unmatched bases: 9. There are 17 residues in the CDR3. Germline assignment: CDR1 LGHNA and CDR2 YNFKEQ. CDR3: CASSQERPAGLTDTQYF. CDR3 DNA sequence: TGTGCCAGCAGCCAAGAACGCCCAGCGGGATTGACAGATACGCAGTATTTT.

This clone was observed a handful of times. The chain carries TRBV28 and TRBJ1-5; 7 bases are a match to TRBD1. V dropped 3 bases and J dropped 4; count of bases not matched to a gene: 6. The germline CDR1 and CDR2 sequences are MDHEN and SYDVKM. This CDR3 has 15 residues. The CDR3 sequence is CASSFDREENQPQHF. In DNA, the CDR3 is TGTGCCAGCAGTTTCGACAGGGAAGAGAATCAGCCCCAGCATTTT.

The chain is built from TRBV7-9 and TRBJ2-2, with TRBD2 matching 14 bases. V was clipped by 5 bases and J by 5 bases; unmatched bases: 7. There are 17 residues in the CDR3. CDR1 is SEHNR and CDR2 is FQNEAQ in the germline V gene (reference sequence). In nucleotides, the CDR3 is TGTGCCAGCAGCGCTGGACTAGCGGGAGGCACGACCGGGGAGCTGTTTTTT. It encodes CASSAGLAGGTTGELFF.

The V call is TRBV6-5, the J call TRBJ2-7, with a tentative D call TRBD2 (6 bases). Germline CDR1 MNHEY, CDR2 SVGAGI. With 0 bases removed from V and 6 bases from J, the gap between germline ends came to 6 bases. There are 12 residues in the CDR3. CDR3 protein: CASSYSGGEQYF. The CDR3, as DNA: TGTGCCAGCAGTTACTCGGGAGGCGAGCAGTACTTC.

There are a few counts of this clone. J is TRBJ2-2 and V is TRBV28, with 10 bases identical to TRBD2. V shed 6 bases, J shed 4 bases, and the junction held 17 bases outside the gene matches. This CDR3 region has 19 residues. CDR1 and CDR2 (germline): MDHEN, SYDVKM. The CDR3 region is CASSRLASGSGRGTGELFF. For the CDR3, the DNA is TGTGCCAGCAGCCGCCTGGCTAGCGGGAGTGGGCGTGGCACCGGGGAGCTGTTTTTT.

The chain has TRBV25-1 and TRBJ1-2; 8 bases map to TRBD1. With V trimmed by 8 bases and J by 7 bases, 6 bases remained unmatched. The CDR3 consists of 12 residues. CDR1 and CDR2 (germline): MGHDK, SYGVNS. The DNA of the CDR3 is TGTGCCAGCGAGACAGGGGCCTCTGGCTACACCTTC. Translation gives CASETGASGYTF.